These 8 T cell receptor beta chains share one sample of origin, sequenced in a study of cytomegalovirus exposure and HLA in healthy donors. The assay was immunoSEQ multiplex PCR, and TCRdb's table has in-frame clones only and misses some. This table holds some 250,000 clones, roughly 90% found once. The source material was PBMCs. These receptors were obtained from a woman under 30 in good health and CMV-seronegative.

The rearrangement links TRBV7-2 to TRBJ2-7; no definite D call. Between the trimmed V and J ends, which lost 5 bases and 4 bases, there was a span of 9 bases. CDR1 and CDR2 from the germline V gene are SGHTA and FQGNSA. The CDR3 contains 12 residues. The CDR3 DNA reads TGTGCCAGCAGCGCGCATAGTTACGAGCAGTACTTC. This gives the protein CASSAHSYEQYF.

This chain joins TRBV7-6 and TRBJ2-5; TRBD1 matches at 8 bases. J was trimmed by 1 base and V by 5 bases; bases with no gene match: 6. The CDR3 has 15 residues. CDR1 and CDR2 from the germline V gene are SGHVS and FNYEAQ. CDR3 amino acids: CASSQGAGGQETQYF. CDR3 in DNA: TGTGCCAGCAGCCAGGGGGCAGGGGGCCAAGAGACCCAGTACTTC.

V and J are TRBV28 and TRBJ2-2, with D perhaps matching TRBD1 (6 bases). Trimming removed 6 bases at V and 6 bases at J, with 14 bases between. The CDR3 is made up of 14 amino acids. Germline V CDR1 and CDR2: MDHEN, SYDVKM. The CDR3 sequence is CASSPVQGAGELFF. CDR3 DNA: TGTGCCAGCAGCCCCGTACAGGGCGCCGGGGAGCTGTTTTTT.

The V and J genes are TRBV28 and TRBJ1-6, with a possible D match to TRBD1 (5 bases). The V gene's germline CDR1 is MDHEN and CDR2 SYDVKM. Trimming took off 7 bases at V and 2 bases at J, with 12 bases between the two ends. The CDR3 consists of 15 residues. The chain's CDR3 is CASISGGTYNSPLHF. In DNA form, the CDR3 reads TGTGCCAGCATAAGTGGGGGGACCTATAATTCACCCCTCCACTTT.

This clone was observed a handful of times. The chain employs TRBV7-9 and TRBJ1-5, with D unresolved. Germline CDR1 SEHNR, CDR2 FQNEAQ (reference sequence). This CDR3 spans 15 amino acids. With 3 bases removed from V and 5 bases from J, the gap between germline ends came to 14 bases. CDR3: CASSFDKPGDQPQHF. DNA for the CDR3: TGTGCCAGCAGCTTCGACAAACCTGGCGATCAGCCCCAGCATTTT.

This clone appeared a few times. CDR3 residues: CASSLQNTEAFF. The CDR3 DNA is TGTGCCAGCAGTTTACAGAACACTGAAGCTTTCTTT. The chain recombines TRBV28 with TRBJ1-1; D unresolved. This CDR3 region has 12 residues. Trimming cost V 2 bases and J 1 base, with 2 bases left between them. CDR1 MDHEN and CDR2 SYDVKM come from the germline V gene.

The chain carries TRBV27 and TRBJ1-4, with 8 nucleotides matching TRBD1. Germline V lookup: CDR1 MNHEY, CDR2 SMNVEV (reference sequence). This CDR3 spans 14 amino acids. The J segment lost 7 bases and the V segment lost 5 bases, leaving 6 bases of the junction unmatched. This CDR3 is CASSMDRVGEKLFF. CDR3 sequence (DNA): TGTGCCAGCAGTATGGACAGGGTTGGTGAAAAACTGTTTTTT.

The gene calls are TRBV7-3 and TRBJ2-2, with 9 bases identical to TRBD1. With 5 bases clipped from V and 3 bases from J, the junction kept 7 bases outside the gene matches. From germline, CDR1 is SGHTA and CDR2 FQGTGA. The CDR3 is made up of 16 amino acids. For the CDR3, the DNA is TGTGCCAGCAGCCGAACAGGGGGCGCTTACACCGGGGAGCTGTTTTTT. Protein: CASSRTGGAYTGELFF.